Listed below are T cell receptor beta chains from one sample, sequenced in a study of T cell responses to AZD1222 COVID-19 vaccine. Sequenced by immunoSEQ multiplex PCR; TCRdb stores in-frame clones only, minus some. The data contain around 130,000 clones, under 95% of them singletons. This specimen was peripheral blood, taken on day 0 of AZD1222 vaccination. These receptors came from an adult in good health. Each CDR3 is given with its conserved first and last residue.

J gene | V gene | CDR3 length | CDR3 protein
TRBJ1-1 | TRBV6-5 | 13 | CASSYSKNTEAFF
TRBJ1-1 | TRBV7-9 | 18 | CASSLARRTGTTHTEAFF
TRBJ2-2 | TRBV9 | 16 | CASSVGDKGANGELFF
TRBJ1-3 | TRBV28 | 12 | CASTAGGNTIYF
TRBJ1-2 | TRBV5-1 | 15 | CASSLGDVPNYGYTF
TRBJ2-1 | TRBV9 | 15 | CASSPRADSYNEQFF
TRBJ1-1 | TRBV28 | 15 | CASSFPEAMNTEAFF
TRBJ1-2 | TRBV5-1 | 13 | CASSSRELYGYTF
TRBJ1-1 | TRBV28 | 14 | CASSTAVLNTEAFF
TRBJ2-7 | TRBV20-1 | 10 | CSAFQDEQYF